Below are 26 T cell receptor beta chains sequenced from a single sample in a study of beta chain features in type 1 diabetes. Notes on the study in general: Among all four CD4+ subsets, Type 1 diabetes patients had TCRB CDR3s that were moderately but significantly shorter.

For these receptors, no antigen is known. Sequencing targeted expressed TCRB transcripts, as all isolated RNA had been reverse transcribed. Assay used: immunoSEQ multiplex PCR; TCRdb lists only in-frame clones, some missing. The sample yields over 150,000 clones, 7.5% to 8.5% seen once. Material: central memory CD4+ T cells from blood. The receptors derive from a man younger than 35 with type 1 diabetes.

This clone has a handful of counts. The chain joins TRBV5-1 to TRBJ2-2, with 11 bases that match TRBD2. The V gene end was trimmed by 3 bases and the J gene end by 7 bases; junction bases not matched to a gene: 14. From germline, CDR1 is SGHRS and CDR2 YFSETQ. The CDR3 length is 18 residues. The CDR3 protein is CASSSAPILAGAVGELFF. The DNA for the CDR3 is TGCGCCAGCAGCTCTGCCCCCATACTAGCGGGAGCGGTCGGGGAGCTGTTTTTT. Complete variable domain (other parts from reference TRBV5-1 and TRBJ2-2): KAGVTQTPRYLIKTRGQQVTLSCSPISGHRSVSWYQQTPGQGLQFLFEYFSETQRNKGNFPGRFSGRQFSNSRSEMNVSTLELGDSALYLCASSSAPILAGAVGELFFGEGSRLTVL.

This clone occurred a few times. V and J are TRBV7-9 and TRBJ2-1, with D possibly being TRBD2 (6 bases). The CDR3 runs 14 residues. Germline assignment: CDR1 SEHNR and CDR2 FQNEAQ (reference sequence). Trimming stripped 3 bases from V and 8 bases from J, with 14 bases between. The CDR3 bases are TGTGCCAGCAGCTTGACGGGAGAGGGCCATGAGCAGTTCTTC. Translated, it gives CASSLTGEGHEQFF.

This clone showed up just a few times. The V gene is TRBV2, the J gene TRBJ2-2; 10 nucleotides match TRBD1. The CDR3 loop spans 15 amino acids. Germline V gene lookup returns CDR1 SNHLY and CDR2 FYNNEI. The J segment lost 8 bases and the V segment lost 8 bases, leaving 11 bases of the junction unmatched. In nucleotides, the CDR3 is TGTGCCAGCTCCTTCCCGGGACAGGGGAAGGGGGAGCTGTTTTTT. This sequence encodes CASSFPGQGKGELFF.

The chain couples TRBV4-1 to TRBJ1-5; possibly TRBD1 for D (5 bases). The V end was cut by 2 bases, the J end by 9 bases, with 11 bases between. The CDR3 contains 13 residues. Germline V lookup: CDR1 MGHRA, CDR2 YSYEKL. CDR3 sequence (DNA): TGCGCCAGCAGCCAATTATCAGGGTCGCCCCAGCATTTT. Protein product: CASSQLSGSPQHF.

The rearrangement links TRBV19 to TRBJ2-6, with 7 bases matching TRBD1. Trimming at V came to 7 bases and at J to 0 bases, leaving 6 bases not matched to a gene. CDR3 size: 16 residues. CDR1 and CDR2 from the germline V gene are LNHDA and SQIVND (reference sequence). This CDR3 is CASTQGQTSGANVLTF. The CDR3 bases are TGTGCCAGTACCCAGGGACAGACCTCTGGGGCCAACGTCCTGACTTTC.

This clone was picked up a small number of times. CDR3 amino acids: CASSPDQGSPEQYF. The CDR3 DNA is TGTGCCAGCAGCCCGGACCAGGGCAGCCCCGAGCAGTACTTC. The chain joins TRBV7-2 to TRBJ2-7; possibly TRBD1 for D (5 bases). V gave up 5 bases and J gave up 6 bases, with 17 bases separating them. Germline V CDR1 and CDR2: SGHTA, FQGNSA. The CDR3 runs 14 residues.

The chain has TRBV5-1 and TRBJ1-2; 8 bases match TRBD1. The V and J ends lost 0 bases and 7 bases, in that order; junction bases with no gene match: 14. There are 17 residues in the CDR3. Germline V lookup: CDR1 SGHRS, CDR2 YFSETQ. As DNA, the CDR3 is TGCGCCAGCAGCTTGGTAGCAGGGGGCCCAGCGATGGGTGGCTACACCTTC. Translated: CASSLVAGGPAMGGYTF.

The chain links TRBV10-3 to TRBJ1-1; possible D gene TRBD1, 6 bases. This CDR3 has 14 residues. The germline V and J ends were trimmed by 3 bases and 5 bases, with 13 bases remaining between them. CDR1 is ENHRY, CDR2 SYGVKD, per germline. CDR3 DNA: TGTGCCATCAGTGACACCAGGGGTCCGACTGAAGCTTTCTTT. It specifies CAISDTRGPTEAFF.

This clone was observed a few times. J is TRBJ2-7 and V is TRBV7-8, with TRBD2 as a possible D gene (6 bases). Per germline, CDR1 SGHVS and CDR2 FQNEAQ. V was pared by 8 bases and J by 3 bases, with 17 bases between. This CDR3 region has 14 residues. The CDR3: CASAPYGTFYEQYF. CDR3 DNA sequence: TGTGCCAGCGCCCCCTACGGGACTTTCTACGAGCAGTACTTC.

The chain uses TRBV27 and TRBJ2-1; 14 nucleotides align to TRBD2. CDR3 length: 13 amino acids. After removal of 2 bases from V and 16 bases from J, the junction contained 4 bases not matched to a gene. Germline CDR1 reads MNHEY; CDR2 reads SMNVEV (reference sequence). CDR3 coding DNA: TGTGCCAGCAGTTTACCGGGACTAGCGGGAGTATTCTTC. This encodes CASSLPGLAGVFF.

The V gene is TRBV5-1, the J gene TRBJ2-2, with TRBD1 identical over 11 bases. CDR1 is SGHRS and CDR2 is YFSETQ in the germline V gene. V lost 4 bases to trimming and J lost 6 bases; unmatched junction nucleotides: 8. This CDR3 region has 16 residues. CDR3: CASSPGQGAEAGELFF. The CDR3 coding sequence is TGCGCCAGCAGCCCCGGACAGGGGGCGGAGGCCGGGGAGCTGTTTTTT.

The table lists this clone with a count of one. The CDR3 DNA sequence: TGTGCCAGCACCGTGGGGGGGGACCAAGAGACCCAGTACTTC. The encoded protein is CASTVGGDQETQYF. The rearrangement uses TRBV6-6 and TRBJ2-5; 7 bases fit TRBD2. Germline loops: CDR1 MNHNY, CDR2 SVGAGI (reference sequence). V lost 7 bases and J lost 0; bases outside the gene matches: 5. CDR3 length: 14 residues.

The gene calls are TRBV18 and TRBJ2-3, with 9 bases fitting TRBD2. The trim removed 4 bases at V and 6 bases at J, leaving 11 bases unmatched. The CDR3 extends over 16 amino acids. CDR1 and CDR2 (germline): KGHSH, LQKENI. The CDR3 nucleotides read TGTGCCAGCTCACTAGATGCGGCGGGGGGGCCTGATACGCAGTATTTT. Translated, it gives CASSLDAAGGPDTQYF.

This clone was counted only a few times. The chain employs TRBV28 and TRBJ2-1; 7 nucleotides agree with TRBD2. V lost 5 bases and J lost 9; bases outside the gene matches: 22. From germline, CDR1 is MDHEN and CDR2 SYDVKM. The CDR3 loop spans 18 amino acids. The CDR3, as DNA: TGTGCCAGCAGTCGCGAATCGCCCTTTGGACTAGTGGGCGGTGAGCAGTTCTTC. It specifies CASSRESPFGLVGGEQFF.

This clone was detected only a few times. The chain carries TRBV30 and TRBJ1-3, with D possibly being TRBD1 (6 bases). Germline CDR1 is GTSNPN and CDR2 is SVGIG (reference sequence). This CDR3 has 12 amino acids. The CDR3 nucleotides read TGTGCTTGCCGGGACACTGGAAACACCATATATTTT. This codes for CACRDTGNTIYF.

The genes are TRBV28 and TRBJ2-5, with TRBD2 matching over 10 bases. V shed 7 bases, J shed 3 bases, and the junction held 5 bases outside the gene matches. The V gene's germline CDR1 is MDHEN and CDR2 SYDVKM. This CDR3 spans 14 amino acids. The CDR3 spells CASTGLAVEETQYF. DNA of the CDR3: TGTGCCAGCACCGGACTAGCGGTAGAAGAGACCCAGTACTTC.

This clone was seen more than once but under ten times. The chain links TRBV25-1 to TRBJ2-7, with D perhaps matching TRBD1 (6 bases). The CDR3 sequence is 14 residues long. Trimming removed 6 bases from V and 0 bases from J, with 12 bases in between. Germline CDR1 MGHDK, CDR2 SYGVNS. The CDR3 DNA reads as TGTGCCAGCAGCAGGACAGCTAGCTCCTACGAGCAGTACTTC. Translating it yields CASSRTASSYEQYF.

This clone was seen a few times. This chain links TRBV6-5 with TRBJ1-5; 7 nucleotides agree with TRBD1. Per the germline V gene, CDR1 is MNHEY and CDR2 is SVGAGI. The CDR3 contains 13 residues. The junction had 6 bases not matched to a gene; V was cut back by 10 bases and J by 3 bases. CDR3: CATRGQYNQPQHF. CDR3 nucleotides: TGTGCCACACGGGGACAGTACAATCAGCCCCAGCATTTT.

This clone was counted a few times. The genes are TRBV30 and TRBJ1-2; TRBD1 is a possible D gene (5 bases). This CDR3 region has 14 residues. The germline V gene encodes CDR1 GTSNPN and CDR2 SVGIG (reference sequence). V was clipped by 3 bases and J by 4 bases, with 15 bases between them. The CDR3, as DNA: TGTGCCTGGAGAAGAATGACAGCTAGCTATGGCTACACCTTC. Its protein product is CAWRRMTASYGYTF.

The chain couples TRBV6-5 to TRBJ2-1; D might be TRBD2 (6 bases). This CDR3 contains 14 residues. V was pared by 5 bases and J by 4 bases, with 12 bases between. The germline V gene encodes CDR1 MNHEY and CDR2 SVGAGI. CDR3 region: CASSPYGSYNEQFF. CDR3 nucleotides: TGTGCCAGCAGTCCTTACGGGAGTTACAATGAGCAGTTCTTC.

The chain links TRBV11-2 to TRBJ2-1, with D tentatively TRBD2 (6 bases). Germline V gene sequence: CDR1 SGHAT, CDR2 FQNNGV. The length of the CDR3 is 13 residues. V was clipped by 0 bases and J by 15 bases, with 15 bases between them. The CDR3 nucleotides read TGTGCCAGCAGCTTAGATCGTGGAGGGAAGTTGTTCTTC. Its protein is CASSLDRGGKLFF.

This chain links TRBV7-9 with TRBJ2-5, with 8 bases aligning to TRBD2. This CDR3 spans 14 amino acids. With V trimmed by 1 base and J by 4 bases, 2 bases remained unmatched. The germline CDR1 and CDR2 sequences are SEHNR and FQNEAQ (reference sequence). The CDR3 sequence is CASSLGSGRETQYF. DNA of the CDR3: TGTGCCAGCAGCTTAGGAAGCGGGAGAGAGACCCAGTACTTC.

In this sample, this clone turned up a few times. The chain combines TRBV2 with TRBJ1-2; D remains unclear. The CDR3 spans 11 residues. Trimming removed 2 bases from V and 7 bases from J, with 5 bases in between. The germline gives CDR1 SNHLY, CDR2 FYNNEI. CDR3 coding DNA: TGTGCCAGCAGTGAACCGTTTGGCTACACCTTC. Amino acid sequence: CASSEPFGYTF.

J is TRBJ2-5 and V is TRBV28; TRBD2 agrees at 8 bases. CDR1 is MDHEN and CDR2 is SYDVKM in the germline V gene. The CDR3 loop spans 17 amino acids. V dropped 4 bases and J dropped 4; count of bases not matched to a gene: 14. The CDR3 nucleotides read TGTGCCAGCAGTTCCTCGGGGAGCGGGGGCCCCGGAGAGACCCAGTACTTC. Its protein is CASSSSGSGGPGETQYF.

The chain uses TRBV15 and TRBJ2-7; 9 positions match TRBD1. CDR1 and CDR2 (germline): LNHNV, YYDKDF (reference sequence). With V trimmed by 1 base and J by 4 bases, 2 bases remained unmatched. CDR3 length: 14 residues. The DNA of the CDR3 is TGTGCCACCAGCAGAGTTGACAGGGGGTACGAGCAGTACTTC. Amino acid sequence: CATSRVDRGYEQYF.

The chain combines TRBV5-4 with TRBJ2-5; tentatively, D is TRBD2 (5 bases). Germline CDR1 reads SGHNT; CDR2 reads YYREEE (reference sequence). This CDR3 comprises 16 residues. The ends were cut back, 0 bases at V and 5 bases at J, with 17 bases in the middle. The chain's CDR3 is CASSLAIERRWETQYF. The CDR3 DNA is TGTGCCAGCAGCTTGGCGATCGAACGGAGGTGGGAGACCCAGTACTTC. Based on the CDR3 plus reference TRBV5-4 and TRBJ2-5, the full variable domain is ETGVTQSPTHLIKTRGQQVTLRCSSQSGHNTVSWYQQALGQGPQFIFQYYREEENGRGNFPPRFSGLQFPNYSSELNVNALELDDSALYLCASSLAIERRWETQYFGPGTRLLVL.